The text below deals with one T cell receptor beta chain. In its sample, this clonotype was seen many times. Its antigen is not yet known. There are no base qualities to consult, and no much larger clone falls within one base. This entry is derived from a study of response to subunit inactivated influenza vaccine (dated by TCRdb to the late 2010s). In terms of the full investigation: Deep quantitative T cell receptor repertoire profiling was used in the study to track responses to a trivalent subunit inactivated influenza vaccine. Study-level results and caveats: The authors suggested that each seasonal influenza vaccination may recruit only a limited number of new T cells.

The method behind the library was RT-PCR. For sequencing, an Illumina HiSeq 2500 was employed. TCRdb redid the processing of the public reads, applying fastp at Q25 and MiXCR, and retained in-frame beta chains. One record per CDR3 amino acid sequence lists the most common genes and DNA. In all, the sample holds some 850,000 distinct CDR3 sequences, and under 20% of those were seen once. Approximately 11% of the sample is held by the ten biggest clonotypes. Reading the germline V gene gives CDR1 SGHTA and CDR2 FQGNSA. Measured from the cysteine to the phenylalanine, the CDR3 is 15 residues long. This entry keeps only the CDR3 DNA: 45 bases, framed from base 1. Unmatched junction bases come to 4, with V trimmed by 5 bases and J by 5 bases.

This specimen consisted of PBMCs from blood, obtained more than 4 days after vaccination. The chain links TRBV7-2 with TRBJ2-5, and TRBD2 aligns with 14 junction nucleotides. This clonotype was sampled from a man aged 45 to 65 who received an inactivated influenza vaccine. Donor details come from another sample of the same person, matched by shared clones. The DNA reads as follows: TGTGCCAGCAGCCCTCGGACTAGCGGGAGGGAGACCCAGTACTTC. Its protein product is CASSPRTSGRETQYF.